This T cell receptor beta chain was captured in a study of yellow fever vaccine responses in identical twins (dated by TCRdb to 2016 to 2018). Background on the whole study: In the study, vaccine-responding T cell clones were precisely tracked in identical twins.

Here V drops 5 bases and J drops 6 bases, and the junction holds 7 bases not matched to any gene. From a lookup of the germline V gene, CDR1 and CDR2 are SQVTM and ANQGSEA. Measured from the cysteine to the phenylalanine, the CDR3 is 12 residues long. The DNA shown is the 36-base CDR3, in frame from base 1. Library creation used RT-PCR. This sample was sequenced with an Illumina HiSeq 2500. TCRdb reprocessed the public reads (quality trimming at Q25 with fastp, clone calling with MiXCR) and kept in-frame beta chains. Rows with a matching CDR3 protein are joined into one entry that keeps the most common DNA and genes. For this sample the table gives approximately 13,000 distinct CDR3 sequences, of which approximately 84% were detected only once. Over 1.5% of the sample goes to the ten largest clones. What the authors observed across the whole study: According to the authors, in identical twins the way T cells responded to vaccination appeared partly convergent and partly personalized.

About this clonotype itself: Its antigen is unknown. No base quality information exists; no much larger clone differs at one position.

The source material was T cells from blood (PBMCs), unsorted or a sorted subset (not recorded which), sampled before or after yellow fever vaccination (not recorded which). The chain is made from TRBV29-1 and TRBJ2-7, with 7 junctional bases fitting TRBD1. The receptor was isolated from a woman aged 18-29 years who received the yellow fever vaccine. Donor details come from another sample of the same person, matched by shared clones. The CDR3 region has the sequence CSVQGVGFEQYF. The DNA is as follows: TGCAGCGTTCAGGGGGTGGGGTTCGAGCAGTACTTC.